Detailed here is one T cell receptor (beta chain). Its antigen remains unidentified. These data originate in a study of T cell clonotyping in hematopoietic cell transplantation. Study observations and caveats: Recipient TCR diversity dropped after transplant; expanded clonotypes rose from day 30 to 180. Higher Inverse Simpson Index values in graft donor and pretransplant recipient predicted broader posttransplant TCR diversity.

Deletions cut 0 bases from V and 2 bases from J, with 14 bases between. Germline CDR1 is MGHRA and CDR2 is YSYEKL. The CDR3 is 17 residues long. Clones were sequenced by immunoSEQ multiplex PCR, and TCRdb holds only the in-frame ones, with some missing. The sample shows under 2,500 clones, 90% to 95% of them seen only once. The clonotype comes from a man aged 45-60 years in good health. Some clones in this sample may be carry-over from other donors' samples. The chain is built from TRBV4-1 and TRBJ1-5; the D is unclear. The sequenced sample was peripheral blood mononuclear cells. In nucleotides, the CDR3 is TGCGCCAGCAGCCAAGACCCTCTAGTGAGGGGCAATCAGCCCCAGCATTTT. Its translation: CASSQDPLVRGNQPQHF.